This T cell receptor beta chain derives from a study of blood T cell repertoires in COVID-19 (dated by TCRdb to 2018 to 2021). Some background on the complete study: The collaborator samples originated in the United States, Italy and Spain and spanned the acute and convalescent phases of COVID-19. The prospective study material was composed of cDNA or gDNA derived from T cells, B-cell-depleted T cells, or PBMCs. Subjects who had been exposed to COVID-19, were actively infected with it, or had recovered from it provided the deeply sampled blood TCRbeta repertoires that made up the dataset. The repertoires were made available in a free public database intended to serve as a resource for research on the immune response to SARS-CoV-2. The samples were drawn from two sources: the first 160 participants of the ongoing ImmuneRACE study, and 1,200 or so subjects contributed by 6 global collaborators. Sample metadata almost always included a de-identified subject ID, COVID-19 status, age in years and sex. Where available, HLA class I and class II types were taken from metadata supplied by the sample provider and were not determined by assay-based typing.

The paper's findings and limits, for the study overall: The amount of clinical and demographic metadata varied by source and participant and was provided uncurated.

Collaborating institutions collected whole blood in K2EDTA tubes following their own protocols. For TCRbeta analysis, collaborators shipped samples as frozen whole blood, isolated PBMCs, or DNA extracted from either of those sample types. This clone was recorded only once. Its antigen remains undetermined. One base away there is no much larger clone; base qualities are not given. TCRbeta CDR3 regions were amplified from genomic DNA by means of the immunoSEQ Assay, a bias-controlled multiplex PCR. In the original analysis: Within the assay, amplification of reference gene primers was used to estimate how many nucleated cells each sample contained. To quantify the absolute abundance of each unique TCRbeta CDR3 rearrangement, sequence reads were collapsed and filtered. For each sample, productive Simpson clonality was calculated as the square root of Simpson's diversity index over productive rearrangements. TCRdb limited this immuneACCESS table to in-frame rearrangements with V and J called. A share of clones is missing; checked studies link under half to unresolved V genes, and the rest is unexplained. That table is the source of V, J and clone size, and D and trimming were worked out from the DNA. The sample has about 270,000 clones on record, around 86% of them singletons. The ten largest make up around 2% of the sample.

This TCR derives from a man aged 45-65 years with acute or convalescent COVID-19. The source material was peripheral blood.

The nucleotide sequence reads TGTGCCAGTAGCCCGGCTTGGGGCCGCGGCAATCAGCCCCAGCATTTT. It translates as CASSPAWGRGNQPQHF. The chain couples TRBV19 to TRBJ1-5; matching of 5 bases hints at TRBD1 as the D gene. CDR1 LNHDA and CDR2 SQIVND are derived from the germline V gene (reference sequence). V is cut by 6 bases and J by 2 bases, and the space between the germline ends is 17 bases. Spanning cysteine to phenylalanine, the CDR3 consists of 16 amino acids. The only DNA kept is the CDR3, 48 bases in frame from the first base. The entire variable domain, with the stretches around the CDR3 drawn from the reference TRBV19 and TRBJ1-5 proteins, is DGGITQSPKYLFRKEGQNVTLSCEQNLNHDAMYWYRQDPGQGLRLIYYSQIVNDFQKGDIAEGYSVSREKKESFPLTVTSAQKNPTAFYLCASSPAWGRGNQPQHFGDGTRLSIL.